What follows are 6 T cell receptor beta chains derived from one specimen sequenced in a study of blood T cell repertoires in COVID-19. Repertoires were generated with immunoSEQ multiplex PCR, while TCRdb's copy carries only in-frame clones and drops some. The sample lists some 240,000 clones, 70% to 85% occurring once. What was sequenced was peripheral blood. Receptors were obtained from a woman in her thirties or forties who had recovered from COVID-19.

V is TRBV24-1 and J is TRBJ1-4; perhaps TRBD1 as D (6 bases). Trimming took 6 bases from V and 8 from J, leaving 18 bases between them. This CDR3 has 15 amino acids. Germline CDR1 is KGHDR and CDR2 is SFDVKD. The CDR3 nucleotides are TGTGCCACCAGTTCTGCGTCAGGGGTGGGGGAAAAACTGTTTTTT. This translates into CATSSASGVGEKLFF.

The chain's CDR3 is CAWSHRNEAGYTF. Written as DNA, the CDR3 is TGTGCCTGGAGTCACAGGAATGAGGCTGGCTACACCTTC. The genes are TRBV30 and TRBJ1-2, with D perhaps TRBD1 (5 bases). The germline V gene has CDR1 GTSNPN and CDR2 SVGIG (reference sequence). There are 13 residues in the CDR3. Trimming pared 2 bases from V and 7 bases from J, leaving 14 bases between. Drawing the rest from reference TRBV30 and TRBJ1-2, the complete variable domain is SQTIHQWPATLVQPVGSPLSLECTVEGTSNPNLYWYRQAAGRGLQLLFYSVGIGQISSEVPQNLSASRPQDRQFILSSKKLLLSDSGFYLCAWSHRNEAGYTFGSGTRLTVV.

This clone has just a few counts. The rearrangement uses TRBV19 and TRBJ1-3, with D uncertain. The germline V and J ends were trimmed by 6 bases and 3 bases, with 9 bases remaining between them. CDR1 and CDR2 from the germline V gene are LNHDA and SQIVND (reference sequence). This CDR3 comprises 13 residues. This CDR3 reads CASSVSYGNTIYF. The CDR3 region has the DNA TGTGCCAGTAGCGTTTCGTATGGAAACACCATATATTTT.

J is TRBJ2-7 and V is TRBV5-1, with TRBD1 matching over 8 bases. The CDR3 has 14 residues. Losses at the gene ends were 4 bases for V and 5 bases for J; bases not matched to a gene: 8. CDR1 and CDR2 from the germline V gene are SGHRS and YFSETQ. The CDR3 nucleotides are TGCGCCAGCAGCGGAACAGGGGGTGTTAACGAGCAGTACTTC. Residues: CASSGTGGVNEQYF.

J is TRBJ2-7 and V is TRBV18; D may be TRBD2 (6 bases). Trimming pared 0 bases from V and 0 bases from J, leaving 9 bases between. In germline, CDR1 is KGHSH, CDR2 LQKENI. This CDR3 spans 15 amino acids. The CDR3 DNA reads as TGTGCCAGCTCACCACCCATGGGGGGCTCCTACGAGCAGTACTTC. Translated, it gives CASSPPMGGSYEQYF.

This sequence joins TRBV6-6 and TRBJ1-2; D remains unclear. This CDR3 region has 13 residues. Germline V gives CDR1 MNHNY, CDR2 SVGAGI (reference sequence). V was pared by 0 bases and J by 8 bases, with 10 bases between. This CDR3 reads CASSYSGESGYTF. DNA of the CDR3: TGTGCCAGCAGTTACTCCGGAGAGTCGGGCTACACCTTC.